This T cell receptor beta chain originates from a study of Graves' ophthalmopathy and Graves' hyperthyroidism. Overall study results and limits: Also, most clonotypes expanded in the thyroid above 0.001 frequency appeared in blood. The model achieved around 67% sensitivity and less than 75% specificity for ophthalmopathy progression.

Remarks on this clonotype: Its target is not known.

In donors with ophthalmopathy, activity was moderate-to-severe, with CAS ≥3, NOSPECS ≥4 and duration under 3 months. The PBMCs used were ones drawn from about 9.7 ml of fresh peripheral blood. Amplification of the TCR beta CDR3 regions used RNA transcripts (as template). The first round was an RT-PCR with HTBI primers, and the second round was a multiplex PCR. TCRdb reanalysed the multiplex PCR reads using MiXCR and keeps one entry per CDR3 protein. The sample consists of 650,000 to 900,000 distinct CDR3 sequences, roughly 40% of them appearing once. The CDR3 is 14 amino acids. Germline CDR1 and CDR2: MGHDK and SYGVNS. V was trimmed by 5 bases and J by 0 bases, leaving 8 bases between them.

The J gene is TRBJ1-3, the V gene TRBV25-1; D remains unclear. The sequence was collected from an adult man with Graves' ophthalmopathy. The sequencing sample was made of peripheral blood. CDR3 sequence: CASSSRYSGNTIYF. The DNA for the CDR3 is TGTGCCAGCAGTTCCCGGTACTCTGGAAACACCATATATTTT.